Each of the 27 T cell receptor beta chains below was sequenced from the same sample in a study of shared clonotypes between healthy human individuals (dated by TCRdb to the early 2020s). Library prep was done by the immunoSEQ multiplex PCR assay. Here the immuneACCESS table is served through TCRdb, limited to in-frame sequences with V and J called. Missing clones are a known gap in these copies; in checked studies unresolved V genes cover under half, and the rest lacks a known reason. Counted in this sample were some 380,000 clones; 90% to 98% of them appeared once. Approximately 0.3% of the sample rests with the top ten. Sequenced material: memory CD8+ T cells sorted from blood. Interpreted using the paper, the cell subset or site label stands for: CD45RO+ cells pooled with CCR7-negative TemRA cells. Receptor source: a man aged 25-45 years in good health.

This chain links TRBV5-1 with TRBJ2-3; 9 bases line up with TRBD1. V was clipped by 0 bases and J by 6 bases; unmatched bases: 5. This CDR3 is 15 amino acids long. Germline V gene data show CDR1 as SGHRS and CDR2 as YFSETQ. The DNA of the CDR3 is TGCGCCAGCAGCTTGGCCTTTGACAGGGGGGATACGCAGTATTTT. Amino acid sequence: CASSLAFDRGDTQYF. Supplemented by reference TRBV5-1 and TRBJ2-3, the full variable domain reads KAGVTQTPRYLIKTRGQQVTLSCSPISGHRSVSWYQQTPGQGLQFLFEYFSETQRNKGNFPGRFSGRQFSNSRSEMNVSTLELGDSALYLCASSLAFDRGDTQYFGPGTRLTVL.

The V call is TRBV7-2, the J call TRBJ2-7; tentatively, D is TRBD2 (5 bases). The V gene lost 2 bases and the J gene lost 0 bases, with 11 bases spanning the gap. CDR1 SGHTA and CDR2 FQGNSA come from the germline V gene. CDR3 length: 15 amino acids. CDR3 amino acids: CASSLSGISSYEQYF. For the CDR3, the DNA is TGTGCCAGCAGCTTATCGGGGATTAGCTCCTACGAGCAGTACTTC.

CDR3 nucleotides: TGTGCCAGCAGAGGAACAGGGTTCAGCAATCAGCCCCAGCATTTT. Its protein is CASRGTGFSNQPQHF. This rearrangement joins TRBV28 to TRBJ1-5; TRBD1 is a possible D gene (6 bases). Deletions cut 6 bases from V and 1 base from J, with 13 bases between. This CDR3 is 15 amino acids long. Germline V lookup: CDR1 MDHEN, CDR2 SYDVKM.

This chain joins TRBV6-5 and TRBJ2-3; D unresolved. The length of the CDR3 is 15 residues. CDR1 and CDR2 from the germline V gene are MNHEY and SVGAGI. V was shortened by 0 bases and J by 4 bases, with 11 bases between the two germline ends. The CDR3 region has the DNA TGTGCCAGCAGTTACTCGAAAATGGGTGCAGATACGCAGTATTTT. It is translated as CASSYSKMGADTQYF.

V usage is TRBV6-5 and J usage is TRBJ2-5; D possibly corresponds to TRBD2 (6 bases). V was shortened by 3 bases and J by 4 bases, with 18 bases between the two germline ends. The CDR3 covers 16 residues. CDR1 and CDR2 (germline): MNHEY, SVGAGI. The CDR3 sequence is CASSYRGLRRGETQYF. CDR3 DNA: TGTGCCAGCAGTTATCGAGGACTAAGGAGGGGAGAGACCCAGTACTTC.

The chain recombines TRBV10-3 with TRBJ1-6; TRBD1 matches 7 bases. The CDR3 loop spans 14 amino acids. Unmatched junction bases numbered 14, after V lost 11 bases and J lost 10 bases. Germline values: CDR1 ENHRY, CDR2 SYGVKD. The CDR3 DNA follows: TGTGCCGCAGGGGGACCAGAAGTGGGATCACCCCTCCACTTT. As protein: CAAGGPEVGSPLHF.

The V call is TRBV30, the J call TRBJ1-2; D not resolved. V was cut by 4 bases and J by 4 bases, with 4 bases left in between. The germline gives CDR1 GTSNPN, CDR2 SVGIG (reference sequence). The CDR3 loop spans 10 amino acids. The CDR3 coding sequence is TGTGCCTGGATCGGCTATGGCTACACCTTC. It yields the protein CAWIGYGYTF.

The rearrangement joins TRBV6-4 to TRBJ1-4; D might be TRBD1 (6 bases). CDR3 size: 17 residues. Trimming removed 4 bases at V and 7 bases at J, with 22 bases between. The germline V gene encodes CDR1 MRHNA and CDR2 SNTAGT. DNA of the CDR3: TGTGCCAGCAGTGGATTGAAGAGGGGACACGGACCTGAAAAACTGTTTTTT. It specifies CASSGLKRGHGPEKLFF.

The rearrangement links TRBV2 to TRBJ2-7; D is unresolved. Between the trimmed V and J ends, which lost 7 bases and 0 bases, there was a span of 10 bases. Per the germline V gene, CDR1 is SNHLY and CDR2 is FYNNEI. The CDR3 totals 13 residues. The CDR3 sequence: CASIGELSYEQYF. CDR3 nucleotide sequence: TGTGCCAGCATTGGGGAACTCTCCTACGAGCAGTACTTC.

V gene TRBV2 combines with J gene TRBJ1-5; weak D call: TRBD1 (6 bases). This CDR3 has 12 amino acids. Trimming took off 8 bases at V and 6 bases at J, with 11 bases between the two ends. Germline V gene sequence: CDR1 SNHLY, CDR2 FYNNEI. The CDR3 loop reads CASYREGQPQHF. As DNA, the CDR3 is TGTGCCAGCTACAGGGAAGGTCAGCCCCAGCATTTT.

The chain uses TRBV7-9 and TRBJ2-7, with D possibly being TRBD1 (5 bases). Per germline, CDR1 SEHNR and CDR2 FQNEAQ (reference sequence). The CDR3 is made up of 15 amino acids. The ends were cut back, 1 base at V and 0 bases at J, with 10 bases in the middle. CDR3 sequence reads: CASSLDQGSSYEQYF. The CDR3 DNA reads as TGTGCCAGCAGCTTAGATCAGGGTAGCTCCTACGAGCAGTACTTC.

In DNA, the CDR3 is TGTGCCAGTAGTCTTAGCGGGAGCTCCTACGAGCAGTACTTC. Translated: CASSLSGSSYEQYF. The chain carries TRBV19 and TRBJ2-7, with 9 bases aligning to TRBD2. The CDR3 length is 14 residues. V was pared by 5 bases and J by 0 bases, with 2 bases of the junction left unmatched. CDR1 is LNHDA and CDR2 is SQIVND in the germline V gene (reference sequence).

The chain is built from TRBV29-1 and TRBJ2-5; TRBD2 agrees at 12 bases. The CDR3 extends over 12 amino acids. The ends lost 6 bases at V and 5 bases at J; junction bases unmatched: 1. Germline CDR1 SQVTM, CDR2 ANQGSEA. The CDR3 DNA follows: TGCAGCGTGACTAGCGGGAGTGAGACCCAGTACTTC. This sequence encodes CSVTSGSETQYF. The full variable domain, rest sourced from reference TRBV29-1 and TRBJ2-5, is SAVISQKPSRDICQRGTSLTIQCQVDSQVTMMFWYRQQPGQSLTLIATANQGSEATYESGFVIDKFPISRPNLTFSTLTVSNMSPEDSSIYLCSVTSGSETQYFGPGTRLLVL.

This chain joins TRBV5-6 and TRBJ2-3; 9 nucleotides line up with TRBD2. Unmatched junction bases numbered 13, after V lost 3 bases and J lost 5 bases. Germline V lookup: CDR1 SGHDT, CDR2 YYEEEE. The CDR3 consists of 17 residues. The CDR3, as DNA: TGTGCCAGCAGCTCTAGGAGGTGGCGGGAGGGAGGAGATACGCAGTATTTT. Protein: CASSSRRWREGGDTQYF.

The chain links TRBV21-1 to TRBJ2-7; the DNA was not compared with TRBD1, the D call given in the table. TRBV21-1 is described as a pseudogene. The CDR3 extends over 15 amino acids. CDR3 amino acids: CASSTPGQGPYEQYF. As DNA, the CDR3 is TGTGCCAGCAGCACCCCCGGACAGGGCCCCTACGAGCAGTACTTC.

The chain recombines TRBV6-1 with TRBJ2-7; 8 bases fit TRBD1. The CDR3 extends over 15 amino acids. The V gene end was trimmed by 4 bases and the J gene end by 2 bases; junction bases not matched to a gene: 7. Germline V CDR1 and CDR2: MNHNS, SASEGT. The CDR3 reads CASSVFGGQAYEQYF. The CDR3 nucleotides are TGTGCCAGCAGTGTATTCGGGGGACAGGCCTACGAGCAGTACTTC.

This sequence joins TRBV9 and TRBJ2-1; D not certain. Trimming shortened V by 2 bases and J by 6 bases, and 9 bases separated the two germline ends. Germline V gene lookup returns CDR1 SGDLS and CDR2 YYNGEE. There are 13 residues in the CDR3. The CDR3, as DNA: TGTGCCAGCAGCGTCCTAGACGTCAATGAGCAGTTCTTC. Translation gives CASSVLDVNEQFF.

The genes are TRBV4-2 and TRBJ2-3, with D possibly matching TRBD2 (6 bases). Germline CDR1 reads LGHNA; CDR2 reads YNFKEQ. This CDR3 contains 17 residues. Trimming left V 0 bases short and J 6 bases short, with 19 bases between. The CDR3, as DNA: TGTGCCAGCAGCCAAGAAGCGGGCGGAACTTTTGGCGATACGCAGTATTTT. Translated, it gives CASSQEAGGTFGDTQYF.

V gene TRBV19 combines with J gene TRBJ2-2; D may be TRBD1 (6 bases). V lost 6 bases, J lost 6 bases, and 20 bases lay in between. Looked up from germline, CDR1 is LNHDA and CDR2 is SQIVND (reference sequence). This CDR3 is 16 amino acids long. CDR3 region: CASSPYTKQGAGELFF. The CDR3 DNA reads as TGTGCCAGTAGCCCATACACTAAACAGGGAGCCGGGGAGCTGTTTTTT.

This CDR3 reads CASRQGAETQYF. CDR3 nucleotide sequence: TGTGCCAGCAGACAGGGGGCGGAGACCCAGTACTTC. The chain combines TRBV6-5 with TRBJ2-5, with TRBD1 matching over 9 bases. The CDR3 extends over 12 amino acids. V dropped 6 bases and J dropped 5; count of bases not matched to a gene: 1. Germline V gene lookup returns CDR1 MNHEY and CDR2 SVGAGI.

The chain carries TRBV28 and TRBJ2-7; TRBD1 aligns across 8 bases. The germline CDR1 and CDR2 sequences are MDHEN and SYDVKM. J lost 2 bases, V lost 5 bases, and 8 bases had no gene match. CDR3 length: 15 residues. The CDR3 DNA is TGTGCCAGCAGTGGACAGGGAACAAGACCCTACGAGCAGTACTTC. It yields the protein CASSGQGTRPYEQYF.

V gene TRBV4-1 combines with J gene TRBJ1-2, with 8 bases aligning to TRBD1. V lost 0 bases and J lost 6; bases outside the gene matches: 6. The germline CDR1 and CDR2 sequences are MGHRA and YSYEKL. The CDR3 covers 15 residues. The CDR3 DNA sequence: TGCGCCAGCAGCCAAGATACGAACAGGGGGGATGGCTACACCTTC. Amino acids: CASSQDTNRGDGYTF.

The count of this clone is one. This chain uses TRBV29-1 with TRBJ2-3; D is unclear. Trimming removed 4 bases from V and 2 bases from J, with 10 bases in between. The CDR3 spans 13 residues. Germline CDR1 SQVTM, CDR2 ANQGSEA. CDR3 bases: TGCAGCGTTGGGTATGGGCACACAGATACGCAGTATTTT. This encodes CSVGYGHTDTQYF.

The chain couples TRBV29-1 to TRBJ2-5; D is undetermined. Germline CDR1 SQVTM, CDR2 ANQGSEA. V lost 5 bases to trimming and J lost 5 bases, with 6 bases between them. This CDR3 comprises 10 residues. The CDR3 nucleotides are TGCAGCGTTTACGAGGAGACCCAGTACTTC. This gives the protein CSVYEETQYF.

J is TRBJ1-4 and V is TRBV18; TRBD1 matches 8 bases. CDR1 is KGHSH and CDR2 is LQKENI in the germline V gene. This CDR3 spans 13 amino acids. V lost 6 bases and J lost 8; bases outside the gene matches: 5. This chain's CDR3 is CASSRTGMEKLFF. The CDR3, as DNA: TGTGCCAGCTCGAGGACAGGGATGGAAAAACTGTTTTTT.

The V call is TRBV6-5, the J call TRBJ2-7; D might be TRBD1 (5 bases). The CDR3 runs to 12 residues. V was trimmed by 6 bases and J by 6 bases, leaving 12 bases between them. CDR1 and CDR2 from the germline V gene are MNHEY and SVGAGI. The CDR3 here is CASSHYRTEQYF. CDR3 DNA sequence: TGTGCCAGCAGCCATTACAGGACCGAGCAGTACTTC.

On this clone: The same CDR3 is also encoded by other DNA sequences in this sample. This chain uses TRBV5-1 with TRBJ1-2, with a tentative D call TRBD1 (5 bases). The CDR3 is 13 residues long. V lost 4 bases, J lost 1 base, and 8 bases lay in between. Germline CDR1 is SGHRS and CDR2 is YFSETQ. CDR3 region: CASSPQGNYGYTF. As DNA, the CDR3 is TGCGCCAGCAGCCCCCAGGGTAACTATGGCTACACCTTC.